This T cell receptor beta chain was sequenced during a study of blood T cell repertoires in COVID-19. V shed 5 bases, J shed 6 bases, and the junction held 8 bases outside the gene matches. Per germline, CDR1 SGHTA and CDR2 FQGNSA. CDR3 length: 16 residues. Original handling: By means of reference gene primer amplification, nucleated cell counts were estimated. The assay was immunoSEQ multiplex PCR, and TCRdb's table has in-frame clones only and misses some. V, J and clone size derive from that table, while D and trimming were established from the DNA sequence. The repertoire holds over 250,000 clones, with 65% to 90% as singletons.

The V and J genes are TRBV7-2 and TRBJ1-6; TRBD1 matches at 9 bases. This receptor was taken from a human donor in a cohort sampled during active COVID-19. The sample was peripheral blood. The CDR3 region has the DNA TGTGCCAGCAGCAGAGGGCCGGGACAGGGTAATTCACCCCTCCACTTT. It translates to CASSRGPGQGNSPLHF.